A selection of T cell receptor beta chains follows, all from one sample in a study of shared clonotypes between healthy human individuals. The table came from immunoSEQ multiplex PCR; TCRdb's copy has only in-frame clones and leaves some out. There are under 120,000 clones in the sample; 67% occur only once, and over 20% lies in the top ten. The specimen was memory CD8+ T cells sorted from blood. The origin of the receptors is a woman aged 30 to 39 in good health. Each CDR3 is given with its conserved first and last residue. Each record gives: V gene, CDR3 protein.

>TRBV4-1
CASSRRRSSSYNEQFF
>TRBV10-1
CASSESVGQRTYGYTF
>TRBV27
CASSLSRLLSSGANVLTF
>TRBV28
CASTIQGPPPLEQYF
>TRBV7-2
CASSFYRSNQPQHF
>TRBV28
CASSPRLAGTYEQYF
>TRBV27
CANLGTLREPQHF
>TRBV2
CASSPHTLAEETQYF
>TRBV13
CASSPTGQSGETQYF
>TRBV27
CASSPPRTRSWTEAFF
>TRBV18
CASSSIPGTLNYEQYF
>TRBV29-1
CSVADPDQPQHF
>TRBV10-1
CASSPWMTGKIGEQYF
>TRBV28
CASQGLGFGELFF
>TRBV6-4
CASSEEDRDQTQYF
>TRBV15
CATSSTIEGGHEQYF
>TRBV29-1
CSVYTSGRNSYNEQFF